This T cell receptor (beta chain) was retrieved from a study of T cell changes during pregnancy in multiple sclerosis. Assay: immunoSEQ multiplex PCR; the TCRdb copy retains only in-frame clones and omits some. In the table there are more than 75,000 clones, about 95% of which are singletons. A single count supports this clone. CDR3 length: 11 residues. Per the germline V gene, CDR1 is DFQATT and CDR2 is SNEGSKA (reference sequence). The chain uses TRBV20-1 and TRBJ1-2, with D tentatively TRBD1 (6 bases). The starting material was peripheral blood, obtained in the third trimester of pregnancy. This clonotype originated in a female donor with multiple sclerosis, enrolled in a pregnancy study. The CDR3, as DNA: TGCACGGGAGGGGGGGGGTTTGGCTACACCTTC. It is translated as CTGGGGFGYTF.